This TCR beta chain emerged from a study of glioma-infiltrating T cells after dendritic cell vaccination. Study-wide background: Patients received three intradermal dendritic cell vaccine injections at biweekly intervals. The study, taken as a whole, reports: Only a small number of patients had complete blood and tumor samples.

On this clone: The antigen remains unidentified.

Data came from immunoSEQ multiplex PCR; TCRdb stores just in-frame clones and leaves some out. The top ten clones hold roughly 2.2% of a sample with around 73,000 clones, roughly four fifths of them seen once. Germline CDR1 and CDR2: MNHNS and SASEGT. There are 15 residues in the CDR3. V was pared by 10 bases and J by 1 base, with 19 bases between. Selection required adequate fresh-frozen tumor tissue plus more than two years' survival data. Sequences were derived from blood, sampled before dendritic cell vaccination. The sequence was obtained from a human donor with glioblastoma. The genes are TRBV6-1 and TRBJ1-1; maybe TRBD1 (6 bases). CDR3 sequence reads: CATLSGQLGNTEAFF. DNA of the CDR3: TGTGCCACTCTGTCGGGACAACTTGGGAACACTGAAGCTTTCTTT.